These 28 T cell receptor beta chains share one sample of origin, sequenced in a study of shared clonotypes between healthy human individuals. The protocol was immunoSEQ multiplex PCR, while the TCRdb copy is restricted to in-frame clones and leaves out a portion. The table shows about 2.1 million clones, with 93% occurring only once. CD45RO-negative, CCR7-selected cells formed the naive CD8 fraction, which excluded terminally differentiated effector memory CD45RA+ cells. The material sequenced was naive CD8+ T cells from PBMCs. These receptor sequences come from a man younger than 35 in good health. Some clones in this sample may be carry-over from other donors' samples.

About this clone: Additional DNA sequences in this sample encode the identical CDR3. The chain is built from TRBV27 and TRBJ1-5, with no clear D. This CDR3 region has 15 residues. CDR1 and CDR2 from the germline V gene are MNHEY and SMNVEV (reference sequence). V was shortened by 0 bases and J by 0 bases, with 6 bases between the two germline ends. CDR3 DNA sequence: TGTGCCAGCAGTTTATCAGGTTATAGCAATCAGCCCCAGCATTTT. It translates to CASSLSGYSNQPQHF.

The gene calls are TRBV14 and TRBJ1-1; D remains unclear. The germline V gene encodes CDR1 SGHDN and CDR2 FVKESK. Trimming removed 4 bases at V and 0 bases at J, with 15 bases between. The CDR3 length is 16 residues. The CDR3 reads CASSPLAGNMNTEAFF. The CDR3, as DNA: TGTGCCAGCAGCCCTCTCGCTGGCAATATGAACACTGAAGCTTTCTTT.

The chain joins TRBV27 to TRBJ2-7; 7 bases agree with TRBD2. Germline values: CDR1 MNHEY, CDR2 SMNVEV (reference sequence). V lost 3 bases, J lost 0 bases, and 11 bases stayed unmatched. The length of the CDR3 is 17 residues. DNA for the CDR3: TGTGCCAGCAGTTTGTCTGGCGGGAGCCTGAGCTCCTACGAGCAGTACTTC. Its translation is CASSLSGGSLSSYEQYF.

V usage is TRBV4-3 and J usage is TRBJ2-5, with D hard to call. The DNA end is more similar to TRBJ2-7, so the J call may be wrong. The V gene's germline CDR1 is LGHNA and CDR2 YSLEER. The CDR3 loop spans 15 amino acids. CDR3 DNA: TGCGCCAGCAGCCATGGGTCCGATAGCTCCTACGAGCAGTACTTC. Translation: CASSHGSDSSYEQYF.

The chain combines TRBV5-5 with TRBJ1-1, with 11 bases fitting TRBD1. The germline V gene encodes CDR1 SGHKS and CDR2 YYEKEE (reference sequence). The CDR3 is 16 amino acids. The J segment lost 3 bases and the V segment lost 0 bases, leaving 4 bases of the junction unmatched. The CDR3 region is CASSLAGTGGYTEAFF. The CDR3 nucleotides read TGTGCCAGCAGCTTGGCCGGGACAGGGGGATACACTGAAGCTTTCTTT.

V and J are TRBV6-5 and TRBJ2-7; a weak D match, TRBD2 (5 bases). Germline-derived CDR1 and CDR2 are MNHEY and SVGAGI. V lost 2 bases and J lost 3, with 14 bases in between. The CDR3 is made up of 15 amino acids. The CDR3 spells CASSYGLPDFYEQYF. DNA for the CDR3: TGTGCCAGCAGTTACGGACTCCCCGACTTCTACGAGCAGTACTTC.

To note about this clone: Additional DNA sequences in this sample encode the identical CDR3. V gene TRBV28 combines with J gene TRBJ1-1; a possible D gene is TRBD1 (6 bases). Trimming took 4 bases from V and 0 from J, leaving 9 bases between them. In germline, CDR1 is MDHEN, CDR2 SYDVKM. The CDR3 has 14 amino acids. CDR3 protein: CASSSDRLNTEAFF. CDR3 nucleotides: TGTGCCAGCAGTTCCGACAGGCTGAACACTGAAGCTTTCTTT. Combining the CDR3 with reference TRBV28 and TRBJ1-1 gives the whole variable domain DVKVTQSSRYLVKRTGEKVFLECVQDMDHENMFWYRQDPGLGLRLIYFSYDVKMKEKGDIPEGYSVSREKKERFSLILESASTNQTSMYLCASSSDRLNTEAFFGQGTRLTVV.

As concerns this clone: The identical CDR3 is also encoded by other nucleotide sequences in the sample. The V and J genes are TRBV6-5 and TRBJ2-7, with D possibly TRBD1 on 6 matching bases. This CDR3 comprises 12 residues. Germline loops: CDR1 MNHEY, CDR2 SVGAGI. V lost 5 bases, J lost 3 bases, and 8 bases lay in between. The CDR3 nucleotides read TGTGCCAGCAGTGCCAGGGGCTACGAGCAGTACTTC. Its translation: CASSARGYEQYF.

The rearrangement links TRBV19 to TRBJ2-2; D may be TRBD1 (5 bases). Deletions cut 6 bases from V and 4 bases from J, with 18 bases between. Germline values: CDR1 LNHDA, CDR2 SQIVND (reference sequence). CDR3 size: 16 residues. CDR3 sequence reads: CASRPTAAGLTGELFF. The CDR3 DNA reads TGTGCCAGTAGACCTACGGCGGCAGGGCTCACCGGGGAGCTGTTTTTT.

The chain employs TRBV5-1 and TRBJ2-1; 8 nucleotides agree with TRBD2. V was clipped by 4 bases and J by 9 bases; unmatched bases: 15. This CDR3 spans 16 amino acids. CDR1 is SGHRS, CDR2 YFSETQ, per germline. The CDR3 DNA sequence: TGCGCCAGCAGCAGCCCGTTACCGGGACTAGTCGGTGAGCAGTTCTTC. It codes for CASSSPLPGLVGEQFF.

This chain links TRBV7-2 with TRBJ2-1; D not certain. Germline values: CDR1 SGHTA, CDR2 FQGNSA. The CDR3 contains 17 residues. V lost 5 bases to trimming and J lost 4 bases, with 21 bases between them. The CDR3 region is CASSRLHNPLGYNEQFF. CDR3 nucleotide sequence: TGTGCCAGCAGCCGTTTACACAACCCCTTAGGATACAATGAGCAGTTCTTC.

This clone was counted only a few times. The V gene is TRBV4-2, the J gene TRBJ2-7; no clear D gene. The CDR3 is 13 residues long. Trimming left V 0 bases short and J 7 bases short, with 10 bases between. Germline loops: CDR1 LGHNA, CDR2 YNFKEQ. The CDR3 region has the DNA TGTGCCAGCAGCCAAGACCCCCCGGCAGAGCAGTACTTC. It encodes CASSQDPPAEQYF.

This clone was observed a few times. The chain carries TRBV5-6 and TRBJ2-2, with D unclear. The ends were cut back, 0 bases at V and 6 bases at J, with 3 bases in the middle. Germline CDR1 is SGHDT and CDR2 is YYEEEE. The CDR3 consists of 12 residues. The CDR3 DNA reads TGTGCCAGCAGCTTGGGGGCCGGGGAGCTGTTTTTT. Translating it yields CASSLGAGELFF.

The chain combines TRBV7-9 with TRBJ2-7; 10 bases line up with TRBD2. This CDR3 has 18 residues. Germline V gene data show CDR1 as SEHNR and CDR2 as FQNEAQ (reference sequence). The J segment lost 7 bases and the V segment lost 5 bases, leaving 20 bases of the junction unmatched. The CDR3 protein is CASSPNPQWASGSHEQYF. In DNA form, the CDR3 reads TGTGCCAGCAGCCCCAATCCACAGTGGGCTAGCGGGAGCCATGAGCAGTACTTC.

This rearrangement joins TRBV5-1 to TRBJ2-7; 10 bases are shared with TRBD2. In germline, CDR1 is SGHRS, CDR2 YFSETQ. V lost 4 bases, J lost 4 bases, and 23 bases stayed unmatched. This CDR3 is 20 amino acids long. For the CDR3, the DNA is TGCGCCAGCAGCGCGCAGACAGAAGCAGTAACCGGGACTAGCGCTTACGAGCAGTACTTC. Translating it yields CASSAQTEAVTGTSAYEQYF.

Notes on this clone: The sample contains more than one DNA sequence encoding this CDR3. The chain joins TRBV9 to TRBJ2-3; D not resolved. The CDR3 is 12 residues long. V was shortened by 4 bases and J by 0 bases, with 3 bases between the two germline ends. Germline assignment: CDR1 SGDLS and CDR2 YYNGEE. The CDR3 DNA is TGTGCCAGCAGCCCAAGCACAGATACGCAGTATTTT. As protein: CASSPSTDTQYF.

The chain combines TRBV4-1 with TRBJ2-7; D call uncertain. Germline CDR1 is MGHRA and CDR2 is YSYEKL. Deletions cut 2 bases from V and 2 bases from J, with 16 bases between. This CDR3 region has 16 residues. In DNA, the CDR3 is TGCGCCAGCAGCCAAACTGCATGGGAAAAAACCTACGAGCAGTACTTC. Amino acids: CASSQTAWEKTYEQYF.

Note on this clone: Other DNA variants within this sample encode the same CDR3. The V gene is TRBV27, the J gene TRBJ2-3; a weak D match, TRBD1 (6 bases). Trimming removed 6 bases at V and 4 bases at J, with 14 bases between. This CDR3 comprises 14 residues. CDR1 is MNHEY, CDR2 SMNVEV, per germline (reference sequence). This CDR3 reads CASSLVGGADTQYF. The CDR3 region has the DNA TGTGCCAGCAGCCTGGTTGGGGGCGCAGATACGCAGTATTTT.

CDR3 DNA sequence: TGTGCCAGCAGCTCGTACCGGGGGCGGGTCTACGAGCAGTACTTC. This gives the protein CASSSYRGRVYEQYF. The chain has TRBV11-1 and TRBJ2-7, with D perhaps matching TRBD1 or TRBD2 (6 bases each). CDR1 is SGHAT, CDR2 FQDESV, per germline (reference sequence). The V gene lost 4 bases and the J gene lost 3 bases, with 16 bases spanning the gap. There are 15 residues in the CDR3.

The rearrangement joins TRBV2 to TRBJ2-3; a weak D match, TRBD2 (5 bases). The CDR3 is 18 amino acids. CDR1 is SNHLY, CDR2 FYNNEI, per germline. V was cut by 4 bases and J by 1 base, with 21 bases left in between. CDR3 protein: CASSVFKSGRKGTDTQYF. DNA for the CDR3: TGTGCCAGCAGTGTTTTTAAGAGCGGTCGAAAGGGCACAGATACGCAGTATTTT.

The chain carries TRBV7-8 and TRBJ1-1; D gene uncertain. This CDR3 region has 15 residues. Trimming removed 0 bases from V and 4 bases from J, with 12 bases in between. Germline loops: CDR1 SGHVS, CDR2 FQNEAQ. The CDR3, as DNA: TGTGCCAGCAGCTTAGCGACCGAGGGTTCCACTGAAGCTTTCTTT. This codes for CASSLATEGSTEAFF.

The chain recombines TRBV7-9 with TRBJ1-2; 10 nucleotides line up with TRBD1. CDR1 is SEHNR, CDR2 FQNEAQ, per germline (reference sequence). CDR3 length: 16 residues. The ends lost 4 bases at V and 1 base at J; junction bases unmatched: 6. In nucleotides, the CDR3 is TGTGCCAGCAGCTGGGGGGACAGGGGCAATAACTATGGCTACACCTTC. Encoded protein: CASSWGDRGNNYGYTF.

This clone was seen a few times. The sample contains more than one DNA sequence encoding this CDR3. Here the CDR3 reads CASSVAGSTDTQYF. CDR3 nucleotides: TGTGCCAGCAGCGTAGCGGGTAGCACAGATACGCAGTATTTT. The rearrangement uses TRBV9 and TRBJ2-3; D uncertain. The germline V and J ends were trimmed by 0 bases and 0 bases, with 5 bases remaining between them. CDR1 is SGDLS, CDR2 YYNGEE, per germline. The CDR3 length is 14 residues.

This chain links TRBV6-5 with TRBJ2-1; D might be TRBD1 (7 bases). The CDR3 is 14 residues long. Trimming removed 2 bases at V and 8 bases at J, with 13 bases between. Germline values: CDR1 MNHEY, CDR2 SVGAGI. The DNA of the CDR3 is TGTGCCAGCAGTTACGGCCAGGGGGGCGATGAGCAGTTCTTC. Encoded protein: CASSYGQGGDEQFF.

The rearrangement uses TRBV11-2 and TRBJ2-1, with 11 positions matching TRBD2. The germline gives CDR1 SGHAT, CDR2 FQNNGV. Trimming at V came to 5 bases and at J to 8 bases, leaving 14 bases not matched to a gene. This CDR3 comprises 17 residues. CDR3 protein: CASSQNIAGGPGDEQFF. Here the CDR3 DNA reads TGTGCCAGCAGCCAAAATATAGCGGGAGGGCCAGGTGATGAGCAGTTCTTC. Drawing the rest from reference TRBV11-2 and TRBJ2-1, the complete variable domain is EAGVAQSPRYKIIEKRQSVAFWCNPISGHATLYWYQQILGQGPKLLIQFQNNGVVDDSQLPKDRFSAERLKGVDSTLKIQPAKLEDSAVYLCASSQNIAGGPGDEQFFGPGTRLTVL.

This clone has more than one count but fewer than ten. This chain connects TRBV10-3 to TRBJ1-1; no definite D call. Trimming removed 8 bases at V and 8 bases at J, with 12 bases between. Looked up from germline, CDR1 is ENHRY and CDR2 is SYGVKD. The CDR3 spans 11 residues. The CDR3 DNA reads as TGTGCCATCCGGACCCAAAGGGAAGCTTTCTTT. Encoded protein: CAIRTQREAFF.

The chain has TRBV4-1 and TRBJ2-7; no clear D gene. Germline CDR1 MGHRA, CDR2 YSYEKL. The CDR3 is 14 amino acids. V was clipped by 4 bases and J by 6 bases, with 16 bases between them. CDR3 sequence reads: CASSPGPDLSEQYF. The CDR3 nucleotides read TGCGCCAGCAGCCCTGGTCCAGATTTGAGCGAGCAGTACTTC.

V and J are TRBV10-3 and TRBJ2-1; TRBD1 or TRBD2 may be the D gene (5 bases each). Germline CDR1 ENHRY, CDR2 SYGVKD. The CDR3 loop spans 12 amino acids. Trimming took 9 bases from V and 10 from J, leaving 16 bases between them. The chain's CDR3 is CAIGDVTLEQFF. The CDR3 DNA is TGTGCCATAGGGGACGTCACACTCGAGCAGTTCTTC.